This TCR beta chain was sequenced during a study of T cell repertoires in cytomegalovirus infection. Study summary: Evidence of both CMV infection and a matching HLA type came from public TCR beta signatures. Study results and limitations: Cumulated frequencies of public TCR beta families served to identify carriers of CMV plus the relevant HLA. CMV-specific HLA-C-restricted TCR beta clonotypes dominated the ex vivo response.

The CDR3 is made up of 14 amino acids. Trimming pared 0 bases from V and 2 bases from J, leaving 7 bases between. Germline V gene data show CDR1 as SGHDN and CDR2 as FVKESK. TCRdb recomputed calls from the reads with MiXCR, one row per CDR3 protein. This table has under 600,000 distinct CDR3 sequences, more than 15% appearing once. In regard to this clonotype: Its antigen is still unknown.

The sequencing input was CD8+ T cells from PBMCs. The V gene is TRBV14, the J gene TRBJ1-1; unclear D gene. This clonotype was obtained from a human donor in good health (CMV status not recorded). Some clones in this sample may be carry-over from other donors' samples. The CDR3 bases are TGTGCCAGCAGCCAAGAGCTGATAAACACTGAAGCTTTCTTT. Translation gives CASSQELINTEAFF. The entire variable domain, with the rest obtained from reference TRBV14 and TRBJ1-1, is as follows: EAGVTQFPSHSVIEKGQTVTLRCDPISGHDNLYWYRRVMGKEIKFLLHFVKESKQDESGMPNNRFLAERTGGTYSTLKVQPAELEDSGVYFCASSQELINTEAFFGQGTRLTVV.